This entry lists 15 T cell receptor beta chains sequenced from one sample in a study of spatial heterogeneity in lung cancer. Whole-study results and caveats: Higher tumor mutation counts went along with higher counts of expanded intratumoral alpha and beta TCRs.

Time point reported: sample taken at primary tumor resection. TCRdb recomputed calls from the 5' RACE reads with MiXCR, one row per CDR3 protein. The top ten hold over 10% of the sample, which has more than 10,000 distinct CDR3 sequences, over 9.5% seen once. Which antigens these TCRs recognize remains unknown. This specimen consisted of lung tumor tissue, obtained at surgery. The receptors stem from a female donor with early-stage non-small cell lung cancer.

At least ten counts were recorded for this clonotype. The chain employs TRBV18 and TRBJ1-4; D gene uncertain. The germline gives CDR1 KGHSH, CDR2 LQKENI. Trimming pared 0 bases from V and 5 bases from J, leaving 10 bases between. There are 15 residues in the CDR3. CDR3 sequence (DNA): TGTGCCAGCTCACCACCCTGGACGGTAAATGAAAAACTGTTTTTT. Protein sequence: CASSPPWTVNEKLFF.

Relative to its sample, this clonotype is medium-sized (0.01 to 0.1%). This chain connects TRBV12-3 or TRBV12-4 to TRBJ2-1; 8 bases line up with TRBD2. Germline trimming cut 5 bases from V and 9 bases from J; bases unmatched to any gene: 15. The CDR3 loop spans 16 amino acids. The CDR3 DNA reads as TGTGCCAGCAGTCCCCCCGGGGGGGCAGAAGAAGGTGAGCAGTTCTTC. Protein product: CASSPPGGAEEGEQFF.

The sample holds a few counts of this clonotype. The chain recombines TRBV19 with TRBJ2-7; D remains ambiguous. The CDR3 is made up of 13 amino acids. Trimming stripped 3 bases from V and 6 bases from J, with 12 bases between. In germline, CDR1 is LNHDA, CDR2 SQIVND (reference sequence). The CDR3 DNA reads TGTGCCAGTAGTATTAGAAGTGGGTCCGAGCAGTACTTC. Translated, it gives CASSIRSGSEQYF.

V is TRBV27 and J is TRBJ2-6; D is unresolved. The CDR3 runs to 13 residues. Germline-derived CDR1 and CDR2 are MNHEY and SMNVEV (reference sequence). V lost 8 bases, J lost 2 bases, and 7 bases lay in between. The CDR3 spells CASLLAGANVLTF. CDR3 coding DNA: TGTGCCAGCCTCCTTGCTGGGGCCAACGTCCTGACTTTC. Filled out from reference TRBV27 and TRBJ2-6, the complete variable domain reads EAQVTQNPRYLITVTGKKLTVTCSQNMNHEYMSWYRQDPGLGLRQIYYSMNVEVTDKGDVPEGYKVSRKEKRNFPLILESPSPNQTSLYFCASLLAGANVLTFGAGSRLTVL.

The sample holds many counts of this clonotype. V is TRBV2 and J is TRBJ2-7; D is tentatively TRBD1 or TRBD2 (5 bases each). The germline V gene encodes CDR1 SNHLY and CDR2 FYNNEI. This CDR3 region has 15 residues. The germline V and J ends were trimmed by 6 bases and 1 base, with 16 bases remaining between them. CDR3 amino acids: CASRTVEGTSYEQYF. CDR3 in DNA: TGTGCCAGCAGGACAGTTGAGGGTACTTCCTACGAGCAGTACTTC.

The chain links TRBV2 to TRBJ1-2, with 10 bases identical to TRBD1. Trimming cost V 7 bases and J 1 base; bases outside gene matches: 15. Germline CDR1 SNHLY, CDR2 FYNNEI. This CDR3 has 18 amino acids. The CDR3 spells CASTPRQGASPGNYGYTF. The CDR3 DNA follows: TGTGCCAGCACTCCTAGACAGGGGGCTTCCCCTGGTAACTATGGCTACACCTTC.

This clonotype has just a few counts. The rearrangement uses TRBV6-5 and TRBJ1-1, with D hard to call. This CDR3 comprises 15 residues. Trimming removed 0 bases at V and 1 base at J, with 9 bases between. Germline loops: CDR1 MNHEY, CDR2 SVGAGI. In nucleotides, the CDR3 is TGTGCCAGCAGTTACTCATCCCGTGGGAACACTGAAGCTTTCTTT. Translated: CASSYSSRGNTEAFF.

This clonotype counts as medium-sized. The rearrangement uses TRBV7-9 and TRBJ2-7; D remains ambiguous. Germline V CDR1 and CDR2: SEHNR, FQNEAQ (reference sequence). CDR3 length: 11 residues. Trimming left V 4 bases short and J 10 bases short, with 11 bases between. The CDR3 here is CASSSPSGQYF. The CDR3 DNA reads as TGTGCCAGCAGCTCTCCGTCCGGCCAGTACTTC.

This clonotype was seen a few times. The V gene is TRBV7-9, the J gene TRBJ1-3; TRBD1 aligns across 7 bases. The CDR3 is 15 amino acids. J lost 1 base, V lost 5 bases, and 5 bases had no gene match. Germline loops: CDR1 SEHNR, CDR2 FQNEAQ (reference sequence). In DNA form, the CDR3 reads TGTGCCAGCAGCCGACAGGGAGGTTCTGGAAACACCATATATTTT. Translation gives CASSRQGGSGNTIYF.

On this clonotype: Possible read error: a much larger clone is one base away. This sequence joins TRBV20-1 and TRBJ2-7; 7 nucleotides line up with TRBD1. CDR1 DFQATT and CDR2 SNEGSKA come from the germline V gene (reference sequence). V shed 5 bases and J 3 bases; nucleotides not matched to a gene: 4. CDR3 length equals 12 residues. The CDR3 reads CSAADRHYEQYF. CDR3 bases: TGCAGTGCTGCGGACAGGCACTACGAGCAGTACTTC.

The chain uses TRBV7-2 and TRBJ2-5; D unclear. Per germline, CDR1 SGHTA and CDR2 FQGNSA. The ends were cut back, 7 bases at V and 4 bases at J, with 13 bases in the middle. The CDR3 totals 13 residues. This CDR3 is CASIRGPGETQYF. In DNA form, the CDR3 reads TGTGCCAGCATCCGCGGACCAGGAGAGACCCAGTACTTC.

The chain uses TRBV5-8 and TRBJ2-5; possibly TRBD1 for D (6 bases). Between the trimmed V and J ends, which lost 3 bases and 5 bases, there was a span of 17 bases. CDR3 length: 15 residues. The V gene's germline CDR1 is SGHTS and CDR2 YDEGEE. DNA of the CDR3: TGTGCCAGCAGCTGGGTGGGGGCGCCGGGGGAGACCCAGTACTTC. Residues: CASSWVGAPGETQYF.

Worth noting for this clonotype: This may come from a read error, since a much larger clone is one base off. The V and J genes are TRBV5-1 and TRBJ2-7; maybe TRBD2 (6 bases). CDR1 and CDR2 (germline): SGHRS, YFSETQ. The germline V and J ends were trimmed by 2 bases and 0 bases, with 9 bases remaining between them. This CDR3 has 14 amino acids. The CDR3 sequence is CASSFRRDSYEQYF. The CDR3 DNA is TGCGCCAGCAGCTTCCGGCGGGACTCCTACGAGCAGTACTTC. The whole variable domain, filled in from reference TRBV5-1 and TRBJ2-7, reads KAGVTQTPRYLIKTRGQQVTLSCSPISGHRSVSWYQQTPGQGLQFLFEYFSETQRNKGNFPGRFSGRQFSNSRSEMNVSTLELGDSALYLCASSFRRDSYEQYFGPGTRLTVT.

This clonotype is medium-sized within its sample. The DNA for the CDR3 is TGTGCCAGCAGCTTGGGGGGACAGGGCTATGGCTACACCTTC. It translates to CASSLGGQGYGYTF. This chain connects TRBV5-5 to TRBJ1-2; 9 positions match TRBD1. V lost 0 bases to trimming and J lost 4 bases; unmatched junction nucleotides: 1. Germline V gene data show CDR1 as SGHKS and CDR2 as YYEKEE (reference sequence). This CDR3 has 14 amino acids.

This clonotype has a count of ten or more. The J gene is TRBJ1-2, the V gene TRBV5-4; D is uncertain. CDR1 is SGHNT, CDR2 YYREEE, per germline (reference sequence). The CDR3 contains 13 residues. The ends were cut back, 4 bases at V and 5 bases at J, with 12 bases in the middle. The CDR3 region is CASSADRKYGYTF. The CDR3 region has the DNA TGTGCCAGCAGCGCGGACCGAAAGTATGGCTACACCTTC.